This T cell receptor (beta chain) was identified in a study of Ad26.COV2.S vaccination and SARS-CoV-2 variants. Broader study findings: Breadth, reportedly substantial, characterized the spike-specific CD8+ and CD4+ T cell responses after vaccination. An underestimation of total T cell responses may have resulted from the TCR breadth and depth analyses.

The CDR3 is made up of 17 amino acids. Per germline, CDR1 SGHVS and CDR2 FQNEAQ. V dropped 1 base and J dropped 8; count of bases not matched to a gene: 13. Regarding this clone: Its cognate antigen is unknown.

TCRdb's table, derived via immunoSEQ multiplex PCR, lists solely in-frame clones and lacks some. The sample yields roughly 92,000 clones, around 82% seen once. The source was peripheral blood, collected after recovery from COVID-19. The genes are TRBV7-8 and TRBJ1-1; 10 bases map to TRBD1. This TCR was recovered from a human donor who had recovered from COVID-19. CDR3 nucleotides: TGTGCCAGCAGCTTAGAAGGGACAGGGGTAGTTTTTTTAGAAGCTTTCTTT. It specifies CASSLEGTGVVFLEAFF.